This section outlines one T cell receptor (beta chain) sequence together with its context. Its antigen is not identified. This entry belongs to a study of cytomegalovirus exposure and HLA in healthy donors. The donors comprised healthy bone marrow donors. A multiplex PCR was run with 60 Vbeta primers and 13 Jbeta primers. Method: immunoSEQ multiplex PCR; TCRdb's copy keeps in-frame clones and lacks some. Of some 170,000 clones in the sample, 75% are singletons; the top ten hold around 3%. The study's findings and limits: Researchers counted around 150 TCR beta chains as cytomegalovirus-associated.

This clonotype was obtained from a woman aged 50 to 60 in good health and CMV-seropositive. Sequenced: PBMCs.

DNA for the CDR3: TGCGCCAGCAGTGTGACTTTCAGGAGGTTTACTAACTATGGCTACACCTTC. Translation gives CASSVTFRRFTNYGYTF. V gene TRBV10-1 combines with J gene TRBJ1-2; D gene ambiguous. V was pared by 4 bases and J by 0 bases, with 18 bases between. This CDR3 region has 17 residues. The V gene's germline CDR1 is WNHNN and CDR2 SYGVQD (reference sequence).